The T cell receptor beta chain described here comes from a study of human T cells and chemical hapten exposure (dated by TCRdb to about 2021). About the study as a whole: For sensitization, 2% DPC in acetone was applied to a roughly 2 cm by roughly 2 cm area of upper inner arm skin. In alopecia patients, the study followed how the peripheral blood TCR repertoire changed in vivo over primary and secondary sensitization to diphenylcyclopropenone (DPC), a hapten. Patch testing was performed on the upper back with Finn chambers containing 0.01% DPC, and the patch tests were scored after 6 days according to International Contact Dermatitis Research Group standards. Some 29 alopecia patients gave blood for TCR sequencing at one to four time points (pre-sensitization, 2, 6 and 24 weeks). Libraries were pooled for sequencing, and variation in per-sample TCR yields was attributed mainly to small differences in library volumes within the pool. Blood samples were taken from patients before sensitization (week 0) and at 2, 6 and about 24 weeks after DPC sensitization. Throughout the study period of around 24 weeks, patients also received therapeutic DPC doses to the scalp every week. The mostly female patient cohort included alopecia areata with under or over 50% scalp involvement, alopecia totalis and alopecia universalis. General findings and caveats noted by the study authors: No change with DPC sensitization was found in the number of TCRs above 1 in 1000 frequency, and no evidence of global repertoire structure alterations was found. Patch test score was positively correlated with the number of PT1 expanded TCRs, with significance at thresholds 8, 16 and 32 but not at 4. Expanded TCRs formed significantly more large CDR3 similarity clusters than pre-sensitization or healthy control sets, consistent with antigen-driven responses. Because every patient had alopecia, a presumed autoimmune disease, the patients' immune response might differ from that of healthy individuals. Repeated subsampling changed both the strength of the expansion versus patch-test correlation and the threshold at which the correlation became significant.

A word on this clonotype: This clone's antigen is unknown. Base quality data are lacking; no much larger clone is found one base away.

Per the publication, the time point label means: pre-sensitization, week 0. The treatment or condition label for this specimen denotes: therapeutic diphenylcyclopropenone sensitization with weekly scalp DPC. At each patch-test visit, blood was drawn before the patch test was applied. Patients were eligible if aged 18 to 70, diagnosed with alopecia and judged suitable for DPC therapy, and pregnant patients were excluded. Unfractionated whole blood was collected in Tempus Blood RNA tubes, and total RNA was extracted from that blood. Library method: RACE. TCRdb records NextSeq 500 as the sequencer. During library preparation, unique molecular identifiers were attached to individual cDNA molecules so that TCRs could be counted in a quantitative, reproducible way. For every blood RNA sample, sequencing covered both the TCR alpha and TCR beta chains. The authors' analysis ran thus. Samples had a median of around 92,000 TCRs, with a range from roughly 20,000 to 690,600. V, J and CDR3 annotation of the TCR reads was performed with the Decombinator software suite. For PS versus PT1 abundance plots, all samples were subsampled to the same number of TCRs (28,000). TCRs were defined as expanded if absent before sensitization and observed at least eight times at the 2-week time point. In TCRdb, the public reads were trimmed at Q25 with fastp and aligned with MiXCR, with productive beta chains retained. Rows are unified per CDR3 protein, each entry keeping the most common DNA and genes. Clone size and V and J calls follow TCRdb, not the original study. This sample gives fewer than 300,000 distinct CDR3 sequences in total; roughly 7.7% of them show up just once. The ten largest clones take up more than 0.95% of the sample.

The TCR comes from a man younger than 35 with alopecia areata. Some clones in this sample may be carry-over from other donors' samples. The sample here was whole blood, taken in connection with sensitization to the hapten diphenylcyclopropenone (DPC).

The CDR3 region has the sequence CASSEYLRGPLENPSYEQYV. The nucleotide sequence is given as TGTGCCAGCAGTGAATACTTAAGGGGACCGCTAGAGAACCCGTCCTACGAGCAGTACGTC. Recombination linked TRBV25-1 to TRBJ2-7; the D gene cannot be resolved beyond TRBD1 or TRBD2, each matching 5 bases. The germline V gene supplies CDR1 MGHDK and CDR2 SYGVNS. The V and J ends are trimmed by 0 bases and 1 base, leaving 25 bases between them. The CDR3 numbers 20 residues from cysteine through valine. Only CDR3 DNA remains: 60 bases, in frame from the first base.